One sample yielded the 12 T cell receptor beta chains listed below, sequenced in a study of cytomegalovirus exposure and HLA in healthy donors. PCR primers comprised 60 Vbeta and 13 Jbeta primers. The method was immunoSEQ multiplex PCR; TCRdb's version includes in-frame clones alone and lacks a portion of them. The repertoire holds 60,000 to 75,000 clones, with 78% as singletons. The source material was PBMCs. These receptors originate from a young man in good health and CMV-seropositive.

The CDR3 sequence: CASSLAVGGGYTF. The CDR3, as DNA: TGCGCCAGCAGTCTGGCAGTCGGAGGTGGCTACACCTTC. The chain has TRBV5-1 and TRBJ1-2; D unresolved. The CDR3 contains 13 residues. V was trimmed by 5 bases and J by 7 bases, leaving 15 bases between them. Germline V gene sequence: CDR1 SGHRS, CDR2 YFSETQ.

The chain uses TRBV6-5 and TRBJ1-1; D call uncertain. This CDR3 is 15 amino acids long. Trimming removed 2 bases from V and 0 bases from J, with 10 bases in between. CDR1 MNHEY and CDR2 SVGAGI come from the germline V gene. This chain's CDR3 is CASSYSRLMNTEAFF. DNA of the CDR3: TGTGCCAGCAGTTACAGTAGACTGATGAACACTGAAGCTTTCTTT.

J is TRBJ2-3 and V is TRBV9, with D unresolved. Trimming took off 0 bases at V and 2 bases at J, with 4 bases between the two ends. This CDR3 is built from 13 residues. CDR1 SGDLS and CDR2 YYNGEE come from the germline V gene. The CDR3 nucleotides read TGTGCCAGCAGCGTAGACTCCACAGATACGCAGTATTTT. This sequence encodes CASSVDSTDTQYF.

The chain joins TRBV19 to TRBJ2-1; 9 nucleotides match TRBD1. Germline CDR1 and CDR2: LNHDA and SQIVND (reference sequence). Trimming at V came to 3 bases and at J to 6 bases, leaving 6 bases not matched to a gene. This CDR3 region has 15 residues. As DNA, the CDR3 is TGTGCCAGTAGTATCCTGGGACAGGGTATCAATGAGCAGTTCTTC. It translates to CASSILGQGINEQFF.

This rearrangement joins TRBV29-1 to TRBJ2-6; 9 positions match TRBD2. CDR1 SQVTM and CDR2 ANQGSEA come from the germline V gene. There are 16 residues in the CDR3. Trimming at V came to 4 bases and at J to 0 bases, leaving 4 bases not matched to a gene. The CDR3 DNA follows: TGCAGCGTTGGCGGGGGGGGTACCTCTGGGGCCAACGTCCTGACTTTC. Translated, it gives CSVGGGGTSGANVLTF.

V usage is TRBV2 and J usage is TRBJ1-1; D might be TRBD1 (6 bases). This CDR3 region has 13 residues. Germline CDR1 reads SNHLY; CDR2 reads FYNNEI. Trimming took off 6 bases at V and 0 bases at J, with 8 bases between the two ends. CDR3 in amino acids: CASSGQLNTEAFF. In DNA form, the CDR3 reads TGTGCCAGCAGCGGACAGTTGAACACTGAAGCTTTCTTT.

This sequence joins TRBV29-1 and TRBJ2-3, with 12 bases aligning to TRBD2. The CDR3 is 14 residues long. Germline V gene lookup returns CDR1 SQVTM and CDR2 ANQGSEA. J gave up 4 bases and V 6 bases, and 5 bases lay outside the gene matches. CDR3 DNA sequence: TGCAGCGTCGCGACTAGCGGGGGATCAGATACGCAGTATTTT. Protein sequence: CSVATSGGSDTQYF.

The chain links TRBV27 to TRBJ1-5; 11 nucleotides agree with TRBD1. Germline V lookup: CDR1 MNHEY, CDR2 SMNVEV (reference sequence). There are 14 residues in the CDR3. V lost 6 bases, J lost 6 bases, and 4 bases stayed unmatched. The CDR3 coding sequence is TGTGCCAGCAGACCGGGGACAGGGGGTCAGCCCCAGCATTTT. Protein product: CASRPGTGGQPQHF.

The gene calls are TRBV28 and TRBJ2-1; no firm D call. V lost 5 bases and J 2 bases, leaving 7 bases between the germline ends. This CDR3 region has 13 residues. Germline CDR1 and CDR2: MDHEN and SYDVKM. The CDR3 sequence is CASSGTTYNEQFF. Written as DNA, the CDR3 is TGTGCCAGCAGTGGCACGACCTACAATGAGCAGTTCTTC. Filled out from reference TRBV28 and TRBJ2-1, the complete variable domain reads DVKVTQSSRYLVKRTGEKVFLECVQDMDHENMFWYRQDPGLGLRLIYFSYDVKMKEKGDIPEGYSVSREKKERFSLILESASTNQTSMYLCASSGTTYNEQFFGPGTRLTVL.

This rearrangement joins TRBV30 to TRBJ1-2; D is uncertain. Trimming took 0 bases from V and 3 from J, leaving 14 bases between them. Germline CDR1 reads GTSNPN; CDR2 reads SVGIG (reference sequence). This CDR3 contains 15 residues. The CDR3 loop is CAWSVGRGEDYGYTF. DNA for the CDR3: TGTGCCTGGAGTGTAGGGCGGGGAGAGGACTATGGCTACACCTTC.

The chain links TRBV11-3 to TRBJ1-1; weak D call: TRBD1 (5 bases). The CDR3 has 13 residues. Per germline, CDR1 SGHNT and CDR2 YENEEA. The V and J ends lost 3 bases and 4 bases respectively, with 9 bases between them. The CDR3 DNA sequence: TGTGCCAGCAGCTTCGGGGGAGGCACTGAAGCTTTCTTT. Translating it yields CASSFGGGTEAFF.

The chain joins TRBV11-3 to TRBJ2-3, with 10 bases aligning to TRBD2. The CDR3 is 15 residues long. J lost 1 base, V lost 4 bases, and 2 bases had no gene match. The germline gives CDR1 SGHNT, CDR2 YENEEA. The DNA of the CDR3 is TGTGCCAGCAGCTGGAGCGGGGGGGGCACAGATACGCAGTATTTT. Protein product: CASSWSGGGTDTQYF.